This T cell receptor beta chain was identified during a study of CD8 T cells in Susac syndrome. Random-hexamer reverse transcription was applied to roughly 0.5 to 1 ug RNA. TCRdb reprocessed the immunoSEQ multiplex PCR reads with MiXCR, giving one entry per CDR3 protein. The sample contains 150,000 to 200,000 distinct CDR3 sequences, 93% of which appear only once. CD8+ and CD4+ T cells taken from blood had their TCR beta sequenced. Sequencing used CD4+ T cells from PBMCs. This receptor was obtained from a human donor in good health.

DNA of the CDR3: TGCGCCAGCAGCTTTCAGGGTGAGGACGGCTACACCTTC. Protein: CASSFQGEDGYTF. The chain carries TRBV5-1 and TRBJ1-2; the D gene is possibly TRBD1 (5 bases). This CDR3 has 13 residues. From germline, CDR1 is SGHRS and CDR2 YFSETQ. V lost 2 bases, J lost 8 bases, and 13 bases lay in between.